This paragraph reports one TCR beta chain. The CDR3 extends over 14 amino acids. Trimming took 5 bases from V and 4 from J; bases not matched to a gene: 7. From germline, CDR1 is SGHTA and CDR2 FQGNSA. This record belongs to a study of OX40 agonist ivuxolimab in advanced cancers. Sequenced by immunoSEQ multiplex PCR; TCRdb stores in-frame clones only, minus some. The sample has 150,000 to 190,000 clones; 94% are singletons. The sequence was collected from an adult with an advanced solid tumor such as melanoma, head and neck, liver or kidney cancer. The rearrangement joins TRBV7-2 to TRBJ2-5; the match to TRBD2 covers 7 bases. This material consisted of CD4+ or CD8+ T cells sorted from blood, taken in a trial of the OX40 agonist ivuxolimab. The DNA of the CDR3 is TGTGCCAGCAGCCGGGACGGCGGGGGAGAGACCCAGTACTTC. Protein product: CASSRDGGGETQYF.